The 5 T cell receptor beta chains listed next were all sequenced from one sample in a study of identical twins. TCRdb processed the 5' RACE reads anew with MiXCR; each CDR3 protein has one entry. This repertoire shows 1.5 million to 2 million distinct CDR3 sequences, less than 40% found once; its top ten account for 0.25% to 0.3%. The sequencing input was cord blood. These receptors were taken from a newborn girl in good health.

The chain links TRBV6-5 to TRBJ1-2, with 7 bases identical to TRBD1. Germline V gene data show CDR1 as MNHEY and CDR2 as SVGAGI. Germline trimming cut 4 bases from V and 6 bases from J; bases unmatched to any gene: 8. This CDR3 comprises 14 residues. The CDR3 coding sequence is TGTGCCAGCAGTTGGTTAACAGGGGCCGATGGCTACACCTTC. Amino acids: CASSWLTGADGYTF.

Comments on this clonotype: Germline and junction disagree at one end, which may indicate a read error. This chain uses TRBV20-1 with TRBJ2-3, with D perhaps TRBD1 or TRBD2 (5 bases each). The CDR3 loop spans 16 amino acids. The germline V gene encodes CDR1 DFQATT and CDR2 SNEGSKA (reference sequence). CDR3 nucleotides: TGCAGTGCTAGAGGGACTCTCACGGGACGCACAGATACGCAGTCTTTT. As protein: CSARGTLTGRTDTQSF.

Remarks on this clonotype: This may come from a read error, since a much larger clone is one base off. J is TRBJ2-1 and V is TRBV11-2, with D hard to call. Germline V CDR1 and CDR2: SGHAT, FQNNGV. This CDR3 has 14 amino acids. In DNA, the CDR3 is TGTGCCAGCAGCTTAGCCCCTAGATCAGATGAGCGGTTCTTC. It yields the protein CASSLAPRSDERFF. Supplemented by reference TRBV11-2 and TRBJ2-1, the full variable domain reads EAGVAQSPRYKIIEKRQSVAFWCNPISGHATLYWYQQILGQGPKLLIQFQNNGVVDDSQLPKDRFSAERLKGVDSTLKIQPAKLEDSAVYLCASSLAPRSDERFFGPGTRLTVL.

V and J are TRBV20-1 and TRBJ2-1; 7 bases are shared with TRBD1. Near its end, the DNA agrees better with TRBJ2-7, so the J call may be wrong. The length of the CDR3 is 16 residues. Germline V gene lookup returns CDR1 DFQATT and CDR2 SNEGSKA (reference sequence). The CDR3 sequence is CSASAPGTVGYNEQYF. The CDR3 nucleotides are TGCAGTGCTAGTGCACCCGGGACAGTCGGATACAATGAGCAGTACTTC.

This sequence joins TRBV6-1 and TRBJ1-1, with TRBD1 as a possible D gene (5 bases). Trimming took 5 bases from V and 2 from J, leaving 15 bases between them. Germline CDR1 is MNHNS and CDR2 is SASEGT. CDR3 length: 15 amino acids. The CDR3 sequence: CASSKMRQPNTEAFF. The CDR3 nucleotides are TGTGCCAGCAGTAAGATGCGACAGCCTAACACTGAAGCTTTCTTT.